Included here is one T cell receptor (beta chain) sequence, with context. This entry belongs to a study of blood T cell repertoires in COVID-19. V dropped 1 base and J dropped 3; count of bases not matched to a gene: 3. The CDR3 extends over 15 amino acids. Germline V gene sequence: CDR1 KGHSH, CDR2 LQKENI. Clones were read by immunoSEQ multiplex PCR, and TCRdb kept only the in-frame ones, dropping some. The sample has just over 90,000 clones, roughly 90% seen once. V gene TRBV18 combines with J gene TRBJ1-5; TRBD1 agrees at 7 bases. The sequencing sample was made of peripheral blood. This clonotype was obtained from a human donor with active COVID-19. The donor label of this sample is uncertain. The CDR3 DNA is TGTGCCAGCTCACCACAGACAGGGCCCAATCAGCCCCAGCATTTT. As protein: CASSPQTGPNQPQHF.